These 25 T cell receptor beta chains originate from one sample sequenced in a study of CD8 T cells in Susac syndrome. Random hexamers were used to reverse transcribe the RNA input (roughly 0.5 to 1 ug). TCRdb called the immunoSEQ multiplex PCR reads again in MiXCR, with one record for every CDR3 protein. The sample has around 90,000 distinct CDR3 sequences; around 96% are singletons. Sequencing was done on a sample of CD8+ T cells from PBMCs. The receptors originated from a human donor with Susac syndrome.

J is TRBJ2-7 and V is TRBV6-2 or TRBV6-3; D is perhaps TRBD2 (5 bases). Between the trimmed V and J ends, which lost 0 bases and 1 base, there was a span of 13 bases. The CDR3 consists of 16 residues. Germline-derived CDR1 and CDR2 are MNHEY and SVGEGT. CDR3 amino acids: CASSYSRTVLSYEQYF. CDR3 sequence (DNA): TGTGCCAGCAGTTACTCCCGGACTGTCCTTTCCTACGAGCAGTACTTC.

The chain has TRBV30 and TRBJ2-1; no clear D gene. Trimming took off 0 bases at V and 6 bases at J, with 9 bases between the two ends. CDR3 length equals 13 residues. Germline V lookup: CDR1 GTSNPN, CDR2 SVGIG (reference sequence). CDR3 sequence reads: CAWSVRYGNEQFF. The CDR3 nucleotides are TGTGCCTGGAGTGTACGCTACGGCAATGAGCAGTTCTTC.

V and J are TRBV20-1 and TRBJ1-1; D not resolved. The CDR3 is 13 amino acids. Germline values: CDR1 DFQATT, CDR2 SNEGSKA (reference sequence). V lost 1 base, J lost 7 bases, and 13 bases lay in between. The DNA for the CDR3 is TGCAGTGCTAGAGTTCAGATACAGAGTGAAGCTTTCTTT. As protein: CSARVQIQSEAFF.

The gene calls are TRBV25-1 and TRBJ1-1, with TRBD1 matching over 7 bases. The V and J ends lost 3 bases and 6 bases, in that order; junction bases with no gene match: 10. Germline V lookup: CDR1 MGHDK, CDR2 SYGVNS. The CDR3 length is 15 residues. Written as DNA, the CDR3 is TGTGCCAGCAGTGAGGCACAGGGGACGAGAGCTGAAGCTTTCTTT. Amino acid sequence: CASSEAQGTRAEAFF.

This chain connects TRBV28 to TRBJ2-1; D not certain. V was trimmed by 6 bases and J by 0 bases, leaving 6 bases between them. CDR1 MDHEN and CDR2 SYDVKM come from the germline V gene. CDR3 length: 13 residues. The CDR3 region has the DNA TGTGCCAGCAGAGGGTCCTCCTACAATGAGCAGTTCTTC. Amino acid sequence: CASRGSSYNEQFF.

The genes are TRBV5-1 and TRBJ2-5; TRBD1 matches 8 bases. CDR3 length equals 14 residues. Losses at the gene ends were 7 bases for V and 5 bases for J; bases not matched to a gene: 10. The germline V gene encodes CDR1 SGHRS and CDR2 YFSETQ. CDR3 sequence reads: CASSVQGAEETQYF. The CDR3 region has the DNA TGCGCCAGCTCCGTCCAGGGGGCTGAGGAGACCCAGTACTTC.

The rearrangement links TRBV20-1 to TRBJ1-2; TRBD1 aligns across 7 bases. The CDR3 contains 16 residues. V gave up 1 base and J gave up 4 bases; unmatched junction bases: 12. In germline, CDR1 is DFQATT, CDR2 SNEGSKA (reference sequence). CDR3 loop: CSARGPGQSDLYGYTF. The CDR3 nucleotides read TGCAGTGCTAGAGGACCGGGACAGAGCGATCTCTATGGCTACACCTTC.

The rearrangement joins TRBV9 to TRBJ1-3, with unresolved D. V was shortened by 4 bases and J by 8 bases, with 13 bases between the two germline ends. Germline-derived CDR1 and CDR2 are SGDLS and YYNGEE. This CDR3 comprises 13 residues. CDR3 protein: CASSQRGGDTIYF. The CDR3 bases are TGTGCCAGCAGCCAGCGGGGTGGCGACACCATATATTTT.

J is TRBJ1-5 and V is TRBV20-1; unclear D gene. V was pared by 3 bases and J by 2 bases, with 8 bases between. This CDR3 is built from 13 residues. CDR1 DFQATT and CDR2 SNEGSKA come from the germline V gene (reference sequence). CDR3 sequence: CSARGYGNQPQHF. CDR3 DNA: TGCAGTGCTAGGGGATATGGCAATCAGCCCCAGCATTTT.

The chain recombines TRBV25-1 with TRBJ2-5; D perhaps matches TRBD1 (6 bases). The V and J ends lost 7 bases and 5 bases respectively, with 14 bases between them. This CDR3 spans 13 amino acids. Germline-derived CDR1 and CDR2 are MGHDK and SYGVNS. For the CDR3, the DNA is TGTGCCAGCACCCCGGACAGCCGTGAGACCCAGTACTTC. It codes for CASTPDSRETQYF.

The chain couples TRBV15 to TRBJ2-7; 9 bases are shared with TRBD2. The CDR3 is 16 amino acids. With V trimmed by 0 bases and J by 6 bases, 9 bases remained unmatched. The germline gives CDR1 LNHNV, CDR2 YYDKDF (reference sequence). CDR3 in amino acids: CATSREAGLARSEQYF. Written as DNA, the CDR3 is TGTGCCACCAGCAGAGAAGCAGGACTAGCGCGCAGCGAGCAGTACTTC.

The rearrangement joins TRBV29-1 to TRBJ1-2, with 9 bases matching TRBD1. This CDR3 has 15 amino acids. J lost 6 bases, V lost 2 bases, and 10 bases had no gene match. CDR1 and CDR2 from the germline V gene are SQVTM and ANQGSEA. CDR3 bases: TGCAGCGTTGAATCCCCCCGGGACAGGGTCAATGGCTACACCTTC. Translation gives CSVESPRDRVNGYTF.

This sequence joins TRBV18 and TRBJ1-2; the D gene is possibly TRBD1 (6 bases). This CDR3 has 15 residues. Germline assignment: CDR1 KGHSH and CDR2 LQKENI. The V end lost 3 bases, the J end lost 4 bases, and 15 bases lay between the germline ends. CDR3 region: CASSPPSGQIYGYTF. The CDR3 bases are TGTGCCAGCTCACCCCCCTCTGGACAGATCTATGGCTACACCTTC.

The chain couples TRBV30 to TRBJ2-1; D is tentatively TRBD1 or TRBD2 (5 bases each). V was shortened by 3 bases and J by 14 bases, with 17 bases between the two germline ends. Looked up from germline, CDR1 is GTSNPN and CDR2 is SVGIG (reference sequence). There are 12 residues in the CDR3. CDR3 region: CAWRGDGPGKFF. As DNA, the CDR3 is TGTGCCTGGAGGGGGGACGGACCTGGCAAGTTCTTC.

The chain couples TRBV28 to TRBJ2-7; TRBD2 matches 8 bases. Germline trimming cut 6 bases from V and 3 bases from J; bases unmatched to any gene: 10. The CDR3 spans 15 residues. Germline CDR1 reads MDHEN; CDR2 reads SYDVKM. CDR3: CASRSTPGGIYEQYF. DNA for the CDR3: TGTGCCAGCAGATCTACCCCGGGAGGGATCTACGAGCAGTACTTC.

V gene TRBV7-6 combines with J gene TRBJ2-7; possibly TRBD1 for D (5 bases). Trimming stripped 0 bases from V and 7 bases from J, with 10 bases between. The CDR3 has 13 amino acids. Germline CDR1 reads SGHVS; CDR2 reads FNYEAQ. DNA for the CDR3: TGTGCCAGCAGCTTAGCGGCAGGGAAGGAGCAGTACTTC. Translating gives CASSLAAGKEQYF.

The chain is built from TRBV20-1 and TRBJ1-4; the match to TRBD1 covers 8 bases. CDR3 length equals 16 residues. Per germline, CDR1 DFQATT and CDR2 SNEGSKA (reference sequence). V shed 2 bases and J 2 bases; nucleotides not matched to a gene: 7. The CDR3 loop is CSARWGQGATNEKLFF. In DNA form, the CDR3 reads TGCAGTGCTAGATGGGGCCAGGGGGCGACTAATGAAAAACTGTTTTTT.

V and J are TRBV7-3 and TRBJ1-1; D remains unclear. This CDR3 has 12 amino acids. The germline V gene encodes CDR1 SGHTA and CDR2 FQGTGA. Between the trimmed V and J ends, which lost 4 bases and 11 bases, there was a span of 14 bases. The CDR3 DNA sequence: TGTGCCAGCAGCTCCTTAGGTGGACCGGCTTTCTTT. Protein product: CASSSLGGPAFF. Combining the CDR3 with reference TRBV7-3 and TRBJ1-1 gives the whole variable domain GAGVSQTPSNKVTEKGKYVELRCDPISGHTALYWYRQSLGQGPEFLIYFQGTGAADDSGLPNDRFFAVRPEGSVSTLKIQRTERGDSAVYLCASSSLGGPAFFGQGTRLTVV.

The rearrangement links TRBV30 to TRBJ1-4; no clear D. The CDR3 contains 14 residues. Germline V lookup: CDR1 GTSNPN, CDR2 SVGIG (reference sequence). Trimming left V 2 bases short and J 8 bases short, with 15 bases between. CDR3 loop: CAWSLPWPREKLFF. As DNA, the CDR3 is TGTGCCTGGAGTCTTCCGTGGCCTAGGGAAAAACTGTTTTTT.

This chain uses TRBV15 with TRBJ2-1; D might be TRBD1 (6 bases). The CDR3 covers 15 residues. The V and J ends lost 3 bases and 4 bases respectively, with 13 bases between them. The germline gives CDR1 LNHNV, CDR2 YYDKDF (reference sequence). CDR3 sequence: CATSSITDRYNEQFF. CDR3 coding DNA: TGTGCCACCAGCAGCATTACGGACAGATACAATGAGCAGTTCTTC.

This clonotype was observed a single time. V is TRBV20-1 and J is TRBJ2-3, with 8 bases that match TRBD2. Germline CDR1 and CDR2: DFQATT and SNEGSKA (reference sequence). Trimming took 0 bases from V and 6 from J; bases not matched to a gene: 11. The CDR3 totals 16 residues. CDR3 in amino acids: CSARDRAGASRDTQYF. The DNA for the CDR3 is TGCAGTGCTAGAGATCGAGCGGGGGCCAGCAGGGATACGCAGTATTTT.

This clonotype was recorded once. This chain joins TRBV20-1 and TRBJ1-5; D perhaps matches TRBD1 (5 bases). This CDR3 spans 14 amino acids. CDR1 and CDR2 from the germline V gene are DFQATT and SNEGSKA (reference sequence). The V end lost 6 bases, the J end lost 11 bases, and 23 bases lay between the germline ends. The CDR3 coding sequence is TGCAGTGCAACATCCGGGGCCTCAATCGGGGCCCAGCATTTT. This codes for CSATSGASIGAQHF.

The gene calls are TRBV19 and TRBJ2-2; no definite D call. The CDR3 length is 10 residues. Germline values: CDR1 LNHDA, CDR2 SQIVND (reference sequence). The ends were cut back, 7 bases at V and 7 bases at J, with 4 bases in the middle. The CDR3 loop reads CASMGGELFF. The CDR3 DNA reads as TGTGCCAGTATGGGCGGGGAGCTGTTTTTT.

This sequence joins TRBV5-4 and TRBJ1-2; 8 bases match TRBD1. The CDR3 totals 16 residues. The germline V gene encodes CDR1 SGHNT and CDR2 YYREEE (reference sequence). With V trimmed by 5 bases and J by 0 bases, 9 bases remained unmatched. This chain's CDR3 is CASRSEGQGANYGYTF. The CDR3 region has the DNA TGTGCCAGCAGGTCTGAAGGACAGGGTGCTAACTATGGCTACACCTTC.

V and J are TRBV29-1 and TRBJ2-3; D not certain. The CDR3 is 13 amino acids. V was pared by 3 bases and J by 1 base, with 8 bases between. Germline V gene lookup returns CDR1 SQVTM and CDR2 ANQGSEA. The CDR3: CSVEGGGTDTQYF. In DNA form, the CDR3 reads TGCAGCGTTGAGGGTGGAGGCACAGATACGCAGTATTTT.